Listed here is a single TCR beta chain. Its antigen remains unidentified. The sample comes from a study of T-cell memory formation after mild COVID-19. The 5'RACE method, run with constant-segment primers, produced TCR alpha and TCR beta cDNA libraries (carrying sample barcodes and UMIs). TCRdb called the 5' RACE reads again in MiXCR, with one record for every CDR3 protein. The sample lists roughly 170,000 distinct CDR3 sequences; about 18% were seen once. V lost 4 bases to trimming and J lost 5 bases; unmatched junction nucleotides: 8. Germline CDR1 reads SGHTA; CDR2 reads FQGNSA. The CDR3 length is 15 residues. General study findings and limits: Contracting CD8+ clones were enriched in EMRA, CD4+ mainly in CM and EM. Within pre-infection memory, some responding clones were found, suggesting cross-reactive memory joined. Contracting clones from day 15 to 85 had balanced CD4/CD8; later expanders favoured CD4+.

The chain uses TRBV7-2 and TRBJ2-5, with 9 bases aligning to TRBD2. This TCR was recovered from a man between 18 and 35 years old who had mild COVID-19 (a few samples of this study predate the infection). Cell type and time point are not known. The specimen was PBMCs or a T cell subset sorted from them (not recorded which). CDR3 residues: CASSSQRGAWETQYF. CDR3 DNA sequence: TGTGCCAGCAGCTCTCAGCGGGGGGCCTGGGAGACCCAGTACTTC.